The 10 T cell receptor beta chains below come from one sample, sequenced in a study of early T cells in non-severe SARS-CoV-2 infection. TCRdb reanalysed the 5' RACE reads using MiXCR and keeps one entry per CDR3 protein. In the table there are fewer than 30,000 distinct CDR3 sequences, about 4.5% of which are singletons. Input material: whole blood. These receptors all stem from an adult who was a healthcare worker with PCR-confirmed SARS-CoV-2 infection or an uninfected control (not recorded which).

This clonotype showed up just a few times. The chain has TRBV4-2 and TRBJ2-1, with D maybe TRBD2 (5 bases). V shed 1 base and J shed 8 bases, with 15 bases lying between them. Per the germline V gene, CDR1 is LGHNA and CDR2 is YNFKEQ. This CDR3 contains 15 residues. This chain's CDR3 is CASSQGLEEADEQFF. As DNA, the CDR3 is TGTGCCAGCAGCCAAGGCCTTGAGGAGGCCGATGAGCAGTTCTTC.

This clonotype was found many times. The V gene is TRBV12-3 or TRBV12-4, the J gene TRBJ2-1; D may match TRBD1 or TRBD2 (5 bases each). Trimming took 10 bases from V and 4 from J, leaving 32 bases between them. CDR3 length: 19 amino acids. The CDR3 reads CATQLVESRAIAYYNEQFF. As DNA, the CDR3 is TGTGCCACCCAGCTTGTTGAGAGCAGGGCGATAGCGTATTACAATGAGCAGTTCTTC.

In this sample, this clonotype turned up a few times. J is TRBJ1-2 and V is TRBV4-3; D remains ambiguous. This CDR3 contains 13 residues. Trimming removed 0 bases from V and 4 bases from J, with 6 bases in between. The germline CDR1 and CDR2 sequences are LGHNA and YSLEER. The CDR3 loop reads CASSQDMSYGYTF. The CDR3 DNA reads TGCGCCAGCAGCCAAGATATGAGCTATGGCTACACCTTC.

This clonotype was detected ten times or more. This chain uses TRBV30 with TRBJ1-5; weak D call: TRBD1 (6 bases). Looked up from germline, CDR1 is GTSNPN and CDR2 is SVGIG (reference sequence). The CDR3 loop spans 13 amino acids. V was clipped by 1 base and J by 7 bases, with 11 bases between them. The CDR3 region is CAWSEQGGQPQHF. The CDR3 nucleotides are TGTGCCTGGAGTGAACAGGGCGGGCAGCCCCAGCATTTT.

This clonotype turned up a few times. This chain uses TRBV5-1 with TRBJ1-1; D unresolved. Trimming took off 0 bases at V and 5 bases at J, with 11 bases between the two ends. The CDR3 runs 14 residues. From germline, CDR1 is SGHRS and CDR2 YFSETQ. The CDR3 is CASSLAGGGTEAFF. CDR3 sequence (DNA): TGCGCCAGCAGCTTGGCCGGCGGAGGGACTGAAGCTTTCTTT.

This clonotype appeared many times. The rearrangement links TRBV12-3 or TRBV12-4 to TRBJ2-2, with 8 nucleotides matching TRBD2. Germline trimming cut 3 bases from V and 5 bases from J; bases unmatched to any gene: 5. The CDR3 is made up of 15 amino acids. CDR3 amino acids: CASSLGLAGTGELFF. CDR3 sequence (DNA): TGTGCCAGCAGTTTGGGTCTAGCGGGTACCGGGGAGCTGTTTTTT.

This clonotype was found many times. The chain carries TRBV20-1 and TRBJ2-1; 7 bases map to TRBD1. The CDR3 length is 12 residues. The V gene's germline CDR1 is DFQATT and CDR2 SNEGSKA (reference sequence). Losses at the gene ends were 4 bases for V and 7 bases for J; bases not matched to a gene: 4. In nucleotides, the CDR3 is TGCAGTGCTAAGGCCAGGGGGAATGAGCAGTTCTTC. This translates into CSAKARGNEQFF.

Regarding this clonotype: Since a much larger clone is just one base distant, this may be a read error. The DNA of the CDR3 is TGCGCCAGCAACCAACCGCTAGGGTTATACACTGAAGCTTTCTTT. It codes for CASNQPLGLYTEAFF. This chain joins TRBV4-1 and TRBJ1-1, with D unclear. Germline V gene data show CDR1 as MGHRA and CDR2 as YSYEKL. The CDR3 is 15 amino acids.

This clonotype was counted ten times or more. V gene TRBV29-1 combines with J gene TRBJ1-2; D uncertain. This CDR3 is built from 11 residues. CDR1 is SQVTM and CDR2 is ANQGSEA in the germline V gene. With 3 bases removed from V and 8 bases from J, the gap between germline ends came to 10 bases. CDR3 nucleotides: TGCAGCGTTGATCTGAGACGGGGCTACACCTTC. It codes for CSVDLRRGYTF.

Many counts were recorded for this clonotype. The CDR3 coding sequence is TGTGCCACCCAGACTAACTGGAACTACGAGCAGTACTTC. This codes for CATQTNWNYEQYF. V is TRBV6-2 or TRBV6-3 and J is TRBJ2-7; TRBD2 might be the D (5 bases). Germline CDR1 and CDR2: MNHEY and SVGEGT. This CDR3 has 13 residues. V shed 10 bases and J shed 3 bases, with 16 bases lying between them.